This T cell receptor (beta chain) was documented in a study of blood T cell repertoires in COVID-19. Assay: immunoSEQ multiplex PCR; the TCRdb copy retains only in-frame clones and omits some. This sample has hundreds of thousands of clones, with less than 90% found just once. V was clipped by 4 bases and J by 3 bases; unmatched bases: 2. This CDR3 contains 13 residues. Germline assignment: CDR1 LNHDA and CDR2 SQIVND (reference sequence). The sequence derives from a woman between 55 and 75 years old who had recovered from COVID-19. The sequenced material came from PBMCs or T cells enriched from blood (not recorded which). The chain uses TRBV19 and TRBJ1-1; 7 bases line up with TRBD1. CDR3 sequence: CASSTDRDTEAFF. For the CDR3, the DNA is TGTGCCAGTAGTACCGACAGGGACACTGAAGCTTTCTTT. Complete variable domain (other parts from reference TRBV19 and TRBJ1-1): DGGITQSPKYLFRKEGQNVTLSCEQNLNHDAMYWYRQDPGQGLRLIYYSQIVNDFQKGDIAEGYSVSREKKESFPLTVTSAQKNPTAFYLCASSTDRDTEAFFGQGTRLTVV.